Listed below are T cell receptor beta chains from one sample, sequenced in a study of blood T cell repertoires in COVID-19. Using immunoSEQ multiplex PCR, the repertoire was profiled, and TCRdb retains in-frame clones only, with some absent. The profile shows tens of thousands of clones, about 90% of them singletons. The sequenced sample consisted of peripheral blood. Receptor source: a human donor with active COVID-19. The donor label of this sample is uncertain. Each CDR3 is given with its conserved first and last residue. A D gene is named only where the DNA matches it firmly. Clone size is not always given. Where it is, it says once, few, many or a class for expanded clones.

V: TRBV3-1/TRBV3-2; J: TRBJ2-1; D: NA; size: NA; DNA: TGTGCCAGCAGCCAAGATCCCTCTGTAAGGGGTGAGCAGTTCTTC; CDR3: CASSQDPSVRGEQFF
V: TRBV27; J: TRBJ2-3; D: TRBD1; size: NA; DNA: TGTGCCAGCAGTGGATACAGGGGGGCTGCAGATACGCAGTATTTT; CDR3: CASSGYRGAADTQYF
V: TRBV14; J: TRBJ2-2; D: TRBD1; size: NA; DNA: TGTGCCAGCAGCCAAGATCCTCGACAGGGCAACACCGGGGAGCTGTTTTTT; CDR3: CASSQDPRQGNTGELFF
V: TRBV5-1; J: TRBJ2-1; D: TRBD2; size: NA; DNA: TGCGCCAGCAGCTTGTCTAGCGGTCAGGCGCAGTTCTTC; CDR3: CASSLSSGQAQFF
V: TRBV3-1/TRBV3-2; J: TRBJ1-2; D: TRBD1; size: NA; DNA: TGTGCCAGCAGCCAACGTGTGGGACAGTCTAACTATGGCTACACCTTC; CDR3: CASSQRVGQSNYGYTF
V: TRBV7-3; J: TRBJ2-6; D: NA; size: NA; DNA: TGTGCCAGCAGCTTATCGGGGTCCGGGGCCAACGTCCTGACTTTC; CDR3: CASSLSGSGANVLTF
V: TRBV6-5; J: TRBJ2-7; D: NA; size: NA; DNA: TGTGCCAGCAGTTACTCGAGCACCTCCTACGAGCAGTACTTC; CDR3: CASSYSSTSYEQYF
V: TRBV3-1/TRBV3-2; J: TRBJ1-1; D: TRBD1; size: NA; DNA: TGTGCCAGCAGCCCGGGACAGGGTATCGATGAAGCTTTCTTT; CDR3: CASSPGQGIDEAFF
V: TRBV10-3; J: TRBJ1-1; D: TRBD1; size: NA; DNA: TGTGCCATCAGGACGACAGGGGGCGGCACTGAAGCTTTCTTT; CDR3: CAIRTTGGGTEAFF
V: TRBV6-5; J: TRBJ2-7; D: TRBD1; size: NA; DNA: TGTGCCAGCAGGATAGGGGACAGTCTCCTTGACGAGCAGTACTTC; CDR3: CASRIGDSLLDEQYF
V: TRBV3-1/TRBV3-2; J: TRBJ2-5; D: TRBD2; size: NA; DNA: TGTGCCAGCAGCCCTACCCCCCAGCGGGGCTATGCGGAAGAGACCCAGTACTTC; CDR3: CASSPTPQRGYAEETQYF
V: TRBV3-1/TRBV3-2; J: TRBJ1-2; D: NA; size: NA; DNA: TGTGCCAGCAGCCAAGAACAGGGAAATGGCTACACCTTC; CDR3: CASSQEQGNGYTF
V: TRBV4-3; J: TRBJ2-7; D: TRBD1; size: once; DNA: TGCGCCAGCAGCCAAGAGTGGGCAGGGGGCTACGAGCAGTACTTC; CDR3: CASSQEWAGGYEQYF
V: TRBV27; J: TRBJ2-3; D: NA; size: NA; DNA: TGTGCCAGCAGTTTATCCATTAGAGATACGCAGTATTTT; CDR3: CASSLSIRDTQYF
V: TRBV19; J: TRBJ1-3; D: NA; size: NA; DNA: TGTGCCAGTAGTAGCGGGGGCGCCGGAAACACCATATATTTT; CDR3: CASSSGGAGNTIYF
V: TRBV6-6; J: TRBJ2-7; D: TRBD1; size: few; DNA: TGTGCCAGCAGCGCCGGGACAGTACCCTACGAGCAGTACTTC; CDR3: CASSAGTVPYEQYF
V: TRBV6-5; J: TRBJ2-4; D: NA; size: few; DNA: TGTGCCAGCAGCACAGGTTTTAGCAAAAACATTCAGTACTTC; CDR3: CASSTGFSKNIQYF